This TCR beta chain is drawn from a study of T cell responses to AZD1222 COVID-19 vaccine. A note on this clone: What it recognizes is unknown.

The table came from immunoSEQ multiplex PCR; TCRdb's copy has only in-frame clones and leaves some out. The sample lists 50,000 to 60,000 clones; 88% were seen once. The CDR3 covers 17 residues. Trimming took 5 bases from V and 4 from J; bases not matched to a gene: 8. Germline V gene data show CDR1 as SGHTA and CDR2 as FQGNSA. Whole-study results and caveats: After the peak T cell response, and only then, were repertoires sampled. There were vaccine-associated CD4 TCRs across spike, dominant at 160-218 and 743-854. Unmutated variant regions are reportedly targeted by nearly half of spike-specific TCRs. Baseline seropositivity occurred in only a handful of AZD1222 recipients.

This specimen consisted of peripheral blood, obtained on day 0 of AZD1222 vaccination. The chain is built from TRBV7-2 and TRBJ2-7; 16 bases match TRBD2. The TCR comes from an adult in good health. CDR3 residues: CASSQGTSGRGRYEQYF. The CDR3 DNA reads as TGTGCCAGCAGCCAAGGGACTAGCGGGAGGGGTCGTTACGAGCAGTACTTC. The full variable domain, with the rest looked up from reference TRBV7-2 and TRBJ2-7, is GAGVSQSPSNKVTEKGKDVELRCDPISGHTALYWYRQSLGQGLEFLIYFQGNSAPDKSGLPSDRFSAERTGGSVSTLTIQRTQQEDSAVYLCASSQGTSGRGRYEQYFGPGTRLTVT.